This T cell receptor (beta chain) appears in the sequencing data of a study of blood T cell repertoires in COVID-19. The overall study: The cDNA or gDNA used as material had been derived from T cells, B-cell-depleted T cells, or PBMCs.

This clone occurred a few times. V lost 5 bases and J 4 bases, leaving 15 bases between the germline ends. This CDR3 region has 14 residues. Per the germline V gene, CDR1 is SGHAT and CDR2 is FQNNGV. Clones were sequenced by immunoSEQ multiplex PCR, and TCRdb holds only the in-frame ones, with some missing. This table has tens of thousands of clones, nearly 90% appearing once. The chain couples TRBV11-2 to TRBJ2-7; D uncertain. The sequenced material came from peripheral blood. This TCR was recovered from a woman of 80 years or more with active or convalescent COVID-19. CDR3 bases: TGTGCCAGCAGCCCAGTGGCACAGAATTACGAGCAGTACTTC. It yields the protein CASSPVAQNYEQYF.